The 8 T cell receptor beta chains below were found in one sample sequenced in a study of long-term antiretroviral therapy in people with HIV. An immunoSEQ assay, version v3.0, was performed at survey level. Data came from immunoSEQ multiplex PCR; TCRdb stores just in-frame clones and leaves some out. This sample carries about 19,000 clones, approximately 82% of them seen once, and the ten largest clones take around 15%. Sequenced material: unsorted PBMCs, taken 0.5 years before starting antiretroviral therapy. The receptors stem from a woman in her fifties or sixties with HIV.

This sequence joins TRBV7-9 and TRBJ2-5, with D perhaps TRBD2 (5 bases). Germline V lookup: CDR1 SEHNR, CDR2 FQNEAQ (reference sequence). The CDR3 is 15 amino acids. The ends were cut back, 1 base at V and 0 bases at J, with 9 bases in the middle. CDR3 coding DNA: TGTGCCAGCAGCTTAGGGACTGGATACCAAGAGACCCAGTACTTC. Its translation: CASSLGTGYQETQYF.

The chain's CDR3 is CASSGGTTKNEQFF. The CDR3 nucleotides are TGTGCCAGCAGCGGAGGGACTACTAAAAATGAGCAGTTCTTC. The rearrangement uses TRBV11-3 and TRBJ2-1, with TRBD2 matching 7 bases. Looked up from germline, CDR1 is SGHNT and CDR2 is YENEEA. Trimming cost V 5 bases and J 7 bases; bases outside gene matches: 8. CDR3 size: 14 residues. Drawing the rest from reference TRBV11-3 and TRBJ2-1, the complete variable domain is EAGVVQSPRYKIIEKKQPVAFWCNPISGHNTLYWYLQNLGQGPELLIRYENEEAVDDSQLPKDRFSAERLKGVDSTLKIQPAELGDSAVYLCASSGGTTKNEQFFGPGTRLTVL.

The chain joins TRBV20-1 to TRBJ1-1; no clear D gene. This CDR3 contains 11 residues. The germline V gene has CDR1 DFQATT and CDR2 SNEGSKA (reference sequence). Trimming stripped 1 base from V and 4 bases from J, with 4 bases between. The CDR3 reads CSARGSTEAFF. Here the CDR3 DNA reads TGCAGTGCTAGAGGATCCACTGAAGCTTTCTTT.

This clone was seen a few times. Other nucleotide sequences in the sample specify the same CDR3. The gene calls are TRBV19 and TRBJ1-6; the match to TRBD1 covers 7 bases. This CDR3 has 14 amino acids. The V and J ends lost 7 bases and 7 bases, in that order; junction bases with no gene match: 7. Germline loops: CDR1 LNHDA, CDR2 SQIVND (reference sequence). The CDR3 region is CASTWDSLNSPLHF. The CDR3 coding sequence is TGTGCCAGTACCTGGGACAGCCTAAATTCACCCCTCCACTTT.

The chain employs TRBV7-9 and TRBJ1-4, with a weak D call TRBD1 (6 bases). The germline V gene encodes CDR1 SEHNR and CDR2 FQNEAQ (reference sequence). V lost 1 base and J 4 bases, leaving 7 bases between the germline ends. The CDR3 extends over 14 amino acids. The CDR3 region is CASSLGRGNEKLFF. CDR3 sequence (DNA): TGTGCCAGCAGCTTAGGCAGGGGTAATGAAAAACTGTTTTTT. Full variable domain (rest looked up from reference TRBV7-9 and TRBJ1-4): DTGVSQNPRHKITKRGQNVTFRCDPISEHNRLYWYRQTLGQGPEFLTYFQNEAQLEKSRLLSDRFSAERPKGSFSTLEIQRTEQGDSAMYLCASSLGRGNEKLFFGSGTQLSVL.

The rearrangement uses TRBV29-1 and TRBJ1-1; 8 bases line up with TRBD1. The CDR3 contains 13 residues. Germline CDR1 SQVTM, CDR2 ANQGSEA. V was pared by 4 bases and J by 2 bases, with 3 bases of the junction left unmatched. This CDR3 is CSVAGQGNTEAFF. CDR3 bases: TGCAGCGTTGCTGGACAGGGTAACACTGAAGCTTTCTTT.

The chain recombines TRBV7-9 with TRBJ2-3, with D perhaps given as TRBD1 or TRBD2 (6 bases each). The V gene lost 5 bases and the J gene lost 4 bases, with 10 bases spanning the gap. Per the germline V gene, CDR1 is SEHNR and CDR2 is FQNEAQ (reference sequence). The CDR3 length is 13 residues. CDR3 loop: CASSPRGPDTQYF. CDR3 sequence (DNA): TGTGCCAGCAGCCCTCGGGGGCCAGATACGCAGTATTTT.

The CDR3 DNA is TGTGCCAGCAGCTTAACTAGCGGGGGGCTATCCTACAATGAGCAGTTCTTC. Encoded protein: CASSLTSGGLSYNEQFF. The chain joins TRBV11-3 to TRBJ2-1, with 12 positions matching TRBD2. Losses at the gene ends were 2 bases for V and 1 base for J; bases not matched to a gene: 3. This CDR3 contains 17 residues. Germline CDR1 is SGHNT and CDR2 is YENEEA.